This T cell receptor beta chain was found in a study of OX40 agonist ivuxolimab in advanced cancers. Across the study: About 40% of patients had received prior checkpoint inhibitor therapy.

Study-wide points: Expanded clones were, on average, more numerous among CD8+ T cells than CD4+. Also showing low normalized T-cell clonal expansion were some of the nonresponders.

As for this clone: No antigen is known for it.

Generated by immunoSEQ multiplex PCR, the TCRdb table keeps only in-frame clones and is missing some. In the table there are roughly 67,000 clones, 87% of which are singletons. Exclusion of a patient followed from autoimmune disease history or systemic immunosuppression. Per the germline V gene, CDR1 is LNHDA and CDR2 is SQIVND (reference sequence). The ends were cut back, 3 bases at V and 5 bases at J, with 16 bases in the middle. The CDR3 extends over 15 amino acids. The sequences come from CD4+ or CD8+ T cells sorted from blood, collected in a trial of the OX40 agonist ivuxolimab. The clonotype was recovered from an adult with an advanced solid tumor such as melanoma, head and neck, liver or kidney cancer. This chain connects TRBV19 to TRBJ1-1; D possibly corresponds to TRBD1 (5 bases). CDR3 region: CASSIQPREKTEAFF. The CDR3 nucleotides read TGTGCCAGTAGTATTCAGCCCAGGGAGAAAACTGAAGCTTTCTTT.